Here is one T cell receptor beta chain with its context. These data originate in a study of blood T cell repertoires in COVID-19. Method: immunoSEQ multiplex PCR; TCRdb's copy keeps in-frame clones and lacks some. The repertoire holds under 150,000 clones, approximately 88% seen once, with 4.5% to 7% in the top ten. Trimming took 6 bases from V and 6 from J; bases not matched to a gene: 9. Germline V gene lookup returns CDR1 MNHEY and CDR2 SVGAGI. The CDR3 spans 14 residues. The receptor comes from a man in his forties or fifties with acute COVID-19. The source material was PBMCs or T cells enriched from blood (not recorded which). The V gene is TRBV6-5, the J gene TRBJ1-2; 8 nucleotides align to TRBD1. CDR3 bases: TGTGCCAGCAGCCCACGGGACAGGTTACATGGCTACACCTTC. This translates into CASSPRDRLHGYTF.